The 29 T cell receptor beta chains given below trace back to one sample, sequenced in a study of blood T cell repertoires in COVID-19. The data were produced by immunoSEQ multiplex PCR, yet TCRdb's version contains in-frame clones alone and is incomplete. The profile shows 150,000 to 200,000 clones, roughly 77% of them singletons. The sample comprised peripheral blood. The receptors derive from a human donor in a cohort sampled during active COVID-19.

The V gene is TRBV7-2, the J gene TRBJ1-1, with D perhaps TRBD1 (6 bases). Per the germline V gene, CDR1 is SGHTA and CDR2 is FQGNSA. Trimming shortened V by 5 bases and J by 0 bases, and 13 bases separated the two germline ends. CDR3 length: 15 amino acids. The CDR3 spells CASSATPGVNTEAFF. CDR3 nucleotide sequence: TGTGCCAGCAGCGCAACTCCAGGGGTGAACACTGAAGCTTTCTTT. The full variable domain, with the rest looked up from reference TRBV7-2 and TRBJ1-1, is GAGVSQSPSNKVTEKGKDVELRCDPISGHTALYWYRQSLGQGLEFLIYFQGNSAPDKSGLPSDRFSAERTGGSVSTLTIQRTQQEDSAVYLCASSATPGVNTEAFFGQGTRLTVV.

The CDR3 DNA follows: TGTGCCAGCAGTTTATCAGGAATAGGAAGAGGCTATGGCTACACCTTC. Protein product: CASSLSGIGRGYGYTF. The chain is built from TRBV27 and TRBJ1-2; D not resolved. Trimming took 0 bases from V and 4 from J, leaving 15 bases between them. This CDR3 has 16 amino acids. CDR1 is MNHEY, CDR2 SMNVEV, per germline (reference sequence).

V usage is TRBV28 and J usage is TRBJ1-1; D possibly corresponds to TRBD1 (5 bases). The V gene's germline CDR1 is MDHEN and CDR2 SYDVKM. V lost 7 bases and J lost 3, with 15 bases in between. The CDR3 is 14 residues long. CDR3 sequence: CASKLPRVDTEAFF. As DNA, the CDR3 is TGTGCCAGCAAGCTACCCAGGGTCGACACTGAAGCTTTCTTT.

The chain carries TRBV27 and TRBJ2-6; 9 nucleotides match TRBD1. With 5 bases clipped from V and 2 bases from J, the junction kept 16 bases outside the gene matches. Germline CDR1 MNHEY, CDR2 SMNVEV (reference sequence). This CDR3 spans 20 amino acids. The CDR3 spells CASSPRIFRDRAPGANVLTF. In nucleotides, the CDR3 is TGTGCCAGCAGTCCAAGAATCTTCCGGGACAGGGCCCCTGGGGCCAACGTCCTGACTTTC.

This clone has just a few counts. The chain couples TRBV5-1 to TRBJ2-7, with a tentative D call TRBD1 (5 bases). V gave up 0 bases and J gave up 5 bases, with 15 bases separating them. There are 15 residues in the CDR3. Germline CDR1 reads SGHRS; CDR2 reads YFSETQ. The CDR3 region has the DNA TGCGCCAGCAGCTTGGCGGACATATCCGTGGACGAGCAGTACTTC. Its translation is CASSLADISVDEQYF.

DNA of the CDR3: TGTGCCAGCAGCCAGTTTTCCAGGGGCGGCTACAATGAGCAGTTCTTC. Its protein is CASSQFSRGGYNEQFF. The chain has TRBV7-3 and TRBJ2-1; TRBD1 might be the D (6 bases). Germline-derived CDR1 and CDR2 are SGHTA and FQGTGA. Between the trimmed V and J ends, which lost 5 bases and 3 bases, there was a span of 17 bases. CDR3 length: 16 amino acids.

CDR3 sequence (DNA): TGTGCCAGCAGCCTAACAGGGGGCGTTTCATTTGGTTCAGATACGCAGTATTTT. Translated, it gives CASSLTGGVSFGSDTQYF. The rearrangement joins TRBV7-9 to TRBJ2-3, with 9 bases aligning to TRBD1. J gave up 4 bases and V 5 bases, and 16 bases lay outside the gene matches. Per the germline V gene, CDR1 is SEHNR and CDR2 is FQNEAQ (reference sequence). This CDR3 has 18 amino acids.

The J gene is TRBJ2-3, the V gene TRBV11-2, with 8 bases matching TRBD1. The CDR3 is 14 residues long. The V segment lost 4 bases and the J segment 3 bases; nucleotides outside the gene matches: 3. The germline gives CDR1 SGHAT, CDR2 FQNNGV. The CDR3 sequence is CASSSGQGTDTQYF. The CDR3 DNA sequence: TGTGCCAGCAGCTCAGGACAGGGTACAGATACGCAGTATTTT.

The CDR3 protein is CATSRGTSGATDTQYF. CDR3 bases: TGTGCCACCAGCAGGGGAACTAGCGGAGCCACAGATACGCAGTATTTT. The chain links TRBV15 to TRBJ2-3, with TRBD2 matching over 8 bases. Per germline, CDR1 LNHNV and CDR2 YYDKDF (reference sequence). The ends lost 3 bases at V and 2 bases at J; junction bases unmatched: 7. The CDR3 runs 16 residues.

The V and J genes are TRBV7-6 and TRBJ2-3, with TRBD2 identical over 12 bases. V trimming: 0 bases; J trimming: 2 bases; junction bases outside the gene matches: 6. The CDR3 totals 18 residues. The V gene's germline CDR1 is SGHVS and CDR2 FNYEAQ. CDR3 nucleotide sequence: TGTGCCAGCAGCTTAGCGGCTAGCGGGGGGGCCGTCACAGATACGCAGTATTTT. Translating gives CASSLAASGGAVTDTQYF.

The rearrangement links TRBV21-1 to TRBJ1-6; TRBD1, the D gene given by the table, was not confirmed from the DNA. TRBV21-1 is flagged as a pseudogene. The CDR3 consists of 18 residues. CDR3 residues: CASSKPPGTGKDNSPLHF. As DNA, the CDR3 is TGTGCCAGCAGCAAACCACCTGGGACAGGGAAGGATAATTCACCCCTCCACTTT.

The rearrangement links TRBV5-1 to TRBJ2-4; TRBD2 matches at 8 bases. Trimming cost V 1 base and J 2 bases; bases outside gene matches: 5. The V gene's germline CDR1 is SGHRS and CDR2 YFSETQ. The CDR3 covers 16 residues. CDR3 loop: CASSLRASGPKNIQYF. CDR3 bases: TGCGCCAGCAGCTTGAGGGCTAGCGGGCCCAAAAACATTCAGTACTTC.

J is TRBJ2-7 and V is TRBV10-1; D possibly corresponds to TRBD1 (6 bases). The germline V gene has CDR1 WNHNN and CDR2 SYGVQD (reference sequence). Trimming pared 6 bases from V and 0 bases from J, leaving 12 bases between. CDR3 length: 14 amino acids. As DNA, the CDR3 is TGCGCCAGCAGCGAAGGACAGAACTCCTACGAGCAGTACTTC. Translated, it gives CASSEGQNSYEQYF.

The chain combines TRBV19 with TRBJ1-3; 7 nucleotides align to TRBD1. The CDR3 has 15 residues. The V and J ends lost 6 bases and 0 bases, in that order; junction bases with no gene match: 5. Germline V lookup: CDR1 LNHDA, CDR2 SQIVND (reference sequence). CDR3 sequence: CASSRQGFSGNTIYF. The CDR3 DNA reads TGTGCCAGTAGCAGACAGGGCTTCTCTGGAAACACCATATATTTT. The entire variable domain, with the rest obtained from reference TRBV19 and TRBJ1-3, is as follows: DGGITQSPKYLFRKEGQNVTLSCEQNLNHDAMYWYRQDPGQGLRLIYYSQIVNDFQKGDIAEGYSVSREKKESFPLTVTSAQKNPTAFYLCASSRQGFSGNTIYFGEGSWLTVV.

The chain has TRBV10-2 and TRBJ2-5, with TRBD2 matching over 10 bases. Looked up from germline, CDR1 is WSHSY and CDR2 is SAAADI. V lost 0 bases and J lost 6; bases outside the gene matches: 10. The CDR3 is made up of 17 amino acids. In DNA, the CDR3 is TGCGCCAGCAGTGAGTCGATAGGCACTAGCGGGATGAAGACCCAGTACTTC. The encoded protein is CASSESIGTSGMKTQYF.

CDR3 sequence reads: CASSKGLAGGWETQYF. The CDR3 DNA reads as TGCGCCAGCAGCAAGGGACTAGCGGGAGGTTGGGAGACCCAGTACTTC. This chain joins TRBV5-1 and TRBJ2-5; 15 bases map to TRBD2. Germline V gene lookup returns CDR1 SGHRS and CDR2 YFSETQ. J was trimmed by 5 bases and V by 4 bases; bases with no gene match: 6. The CDR3 extends over 16 amino acids.

The chain joins TRBV9 to TRBJ1-5; 8 positions agree with TRBD1. Germline CDR1 and CDR2: SGDLS and YYNGEE. Unmatched junction bases numbered 5, after V lost 4 bases and J lost 5 bases. This CDR3 has 14 amino acids. The DNA for the CDR3 is TGTGCCAGCAGCTTAACAGGGGGATATCAGCCCCAGCATTTT. Translating it yields CASSLTGGYQPQHF.

This chain joins TRBV4-3 and TRBJ1-2; 7 nucleotides agree with TRBD1. The CDR3 has 14 amino acids. V gave up 1 base and J gave up 2 bases; unmatched junction bases: 1. Germline V CDR1 and CDR2: LGHNA, YSLEER. CDR3 DNA sequence: TGCGCCAGCAGCCAAGCGGGACAGAACTATGGCTACACCTTC. Translating it yields CASSQAGQNYGYTF.

The V and J genes are TRBV18 and TRBJ2-5, with TRBD1 matching 9 bases. Germline assignment: CDR1 KGHSH and CDR2 LQKENI. The CDR3 is 15 amino acids. With V trimmed by 3 bases and J by 4 bases, 6 bases remained unmatched. The CDR3 spells CASSPLDRGGETQYF. CDR3 in DNA: TGTGCCAGCTCACCTCTGGACAGGGGAGGAGAGACCCAGTACTTC. Supplemented by reference TRBV18 and TRBJ2-5, the full variable domain reads NAGVMQNPRHLVRRRGQEARLRCSPMKGHSHVYWYRQLPEEGLKFMVYLQKENIIDESGMPKERFSAEFPKEGPSILRIQQVVRGDSAAYFCASSPLDRGGETQYFGPGTRLLVL.

The sample holds one count of this clone. The chain carries TRBV27 and TRBJ1-5, with TRBD1 identical over 8 bases. Germline CDR1 reads MNHEY; CDR2 reads SMNVEV (reference sequence). The CDR3 consists of 15 residues. J lost 5 bases, V lost 6 bases, and 9 bases had no gene match. DNA of the CDR3: TGTGCCAGCAGACGACAGGGGACAGGCGATCAGCCCCAGCATTTT. Its translation is CASRRQGTGDQPQHF.

The CDR3 coding sequence is TGTGCCAGCAGCTTAGAGACAGCCCTAAATTCACCCCTCCACTTT. Translated, it gives CASSLETALNSPLHF. The V gene is TRBV7-9, the J gene TRBJ1-6; a weak D match, TRBD1 (5 bases). Trimming pared 1 base from V and 7 bases from J, leaving 11 bases between. CDR1 and CDR2 from the germline V gene are SEHNR and FQNEAQ (reference sequence). The CDR3 contains 15 residues.

The gene calls are TRBV9 and TRBJ1-2, with D tentatively TRBD1 (6 bases). Germline V lookup: CDR1 SGDLS, CDR2 YYNGEE. The CDR3 loop spans 14 amino acids. Trimming took 0 bases from V and 5 from J, leaving 11 bases between them. CDR3 nucleotide sequence: TGTGCCAGCAGCGTAGGGGACACCACTTATGGCTACACCTTC. It translates to CASSVGDTTYGYTF.

V usage is TRBV19 and J usage is TRBJ1-2; D is ambiguous. The CDR3 runs to 11 residues. Trimming left V 10 bases short and J 2 bases short, with 8 bases between. CDR1 is LNHDA and CDR2 is SQIVND in the germline V gene (reference sequence). The CDR3 loop is CATEQNYGYTF. CDR3 DNA: TGTGCCACGGAACAGAACTATGGCTACACCTTC.

The chain's CDR3 is CASTKAGGNQETQYF. The CDR3 DNA reads as TGTGCCAGCACCAAAGCGGGAGGGAACCAAGAGACCCAGTACTTC. This rearrangement joins TRBV11-2 to TRBJ2-5; TRBD2 aligns across 10 bases. The CDR3 is 15 residues long. The J segment lost 0 bases and the V segment lost 7 bases, leaving 5 bases of the junction unmatched. Germline V gene data show CDR1 as SGHAT and CDR2 as FQNNGV.

This chain joins TRBV7-3 and TRBJ2-5; D remains unclear. Germline V CDR1 and CDR2: SGHTA, FQGTGA. This CDR3 is 13 amino acids long. V lost 5 bases, J lost 1 base, and 8 bases lay in between. CDR3 residues: CASSAQAQETQYF. Here the CDR3 DNA reads TGTGCCAGCAGCGCCCAAGCCCAAGAGACCCAGTACTTC.

CDR3 in DNA: TGTGCCAGCTCAACCGGGACAGGGACCTACGAGCAGTACTTC. It specifies CASSTGTGTYEQYF. The J gene is TRBJ2-7, the V gene TRBV18; 9 nucleotides match TRBD1. The CDR3 covers 14 residues. The junction had 4 bases not matched to a gene; V was cut back by 5 bases and J by 2 bases. Germline V gene sequence: CDR1 KGHSH, CDR2 LQKENI.

The chain uses TRBV2 and TRBJ2-1, with 11 nucleotides matching TRBD2. CDR1 and CDR2 from the germline V gene are SNHLY and FYNNEI. The V segment lost 9 bases and the J segment 8 bases; nucleotides outside the gene matches: 12. There are 15 residues in the CDR3. This chain's CDR3 is CARRGVLAGVDEQFF. The CDR3 bases are TGTGCCAGGAGAGGGGTACTAGCGGGAGTGGATGAGCAGTTCTTC. The full variable domain, its missing parts supplied by reference TRBV2 and TRBJ2-1, is EPEVTQTPSHQVTQMGQEVILRCVPISNHLYFYWYRQILGQKVEFLVSFYNNEISEKSEIFDDQFSVERPDGSNFTLKIRSTKLEDSAMYFCARRGVLAGVDEQFFGPGTRLTVL.

This clone came up a few times. V gene TRBV6-6 combines with J gene TRBJ2-5; 9 positions match TRBD2. With 0 bases clipped from V and 5 bases from J, the junction kept 4 bases outside the gene matches. CDR1 is MNHNY and CDR2 is SVGAGI in the germline V gene (reference sequence). The CDR3 totals 15 residues. The CDR3 region has the DNA TGTGCCAGCAGTTACTCGGGCGGGGGGGCGGAGACCCAGTACTTC. Translating gives CASSYSGGGAETQYF.

The V call is TRBV11-3, the J call TRBJ2-1, with D perhaps matching TRBD2 (5 bases). V lost 1 base and J 2 bases, leaving 9 bases between the germline ends. This CDR3 is 15 amino acids long. Germline assignment: CDR1 SGHNT and CDR2 YENEEA. As DNA, the CDR3 is TGTGCCAGCAGCTTAGGCGGGTTAACCTACAATGAGCAGTTCTTC. This gives the protein CASSLGGLTYNEQFF.